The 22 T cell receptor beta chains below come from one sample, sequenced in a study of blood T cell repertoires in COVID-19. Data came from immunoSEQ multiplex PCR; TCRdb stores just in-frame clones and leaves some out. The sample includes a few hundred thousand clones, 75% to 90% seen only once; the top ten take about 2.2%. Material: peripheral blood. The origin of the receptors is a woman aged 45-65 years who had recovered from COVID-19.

CDR3 region: CASSLAEAGGNTIYF. The CDR3 DNA reads TGTGCCAGCAGCTTAGCGGAGGCGGGGGGAAACACCATATATTTT. The V gene is TRBV7-9, the J gene TRBJ1-3; D remains unclear. V gave up 0 bases and J gave up 4 bases, with 10 bases separating them. CDR1 is SEHNR and CDR2 is FQNEAQ in the germline V gene (reference sequence). The CDR3 has 15 residues.

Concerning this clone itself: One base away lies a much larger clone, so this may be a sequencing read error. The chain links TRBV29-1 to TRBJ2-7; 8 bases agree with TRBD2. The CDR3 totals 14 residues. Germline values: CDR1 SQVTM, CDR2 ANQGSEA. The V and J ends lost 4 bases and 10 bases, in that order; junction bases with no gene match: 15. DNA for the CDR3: TGCAGCGTTGCCAGCGGGAGAGCCGCGGGGGACCAGTACTTC. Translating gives CSVASGRAAGDQYF.

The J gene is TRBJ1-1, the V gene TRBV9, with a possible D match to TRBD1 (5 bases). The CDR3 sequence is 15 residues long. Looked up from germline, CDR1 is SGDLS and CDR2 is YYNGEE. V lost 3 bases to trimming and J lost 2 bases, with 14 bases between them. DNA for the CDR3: TGTGCCAGCAGCGCCCATAAGGGGAAAAACACTGAAGCTTTCTTT. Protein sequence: CASSAHKGKNTEAFF.

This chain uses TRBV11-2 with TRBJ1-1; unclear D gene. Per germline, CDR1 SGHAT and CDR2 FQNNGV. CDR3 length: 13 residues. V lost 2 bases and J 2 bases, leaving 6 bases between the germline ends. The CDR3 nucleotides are TGTGCCAGCAGCTTATATTTAAACACTGAAGCTTTCTTT. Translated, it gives CASSLYLNTEAFF.

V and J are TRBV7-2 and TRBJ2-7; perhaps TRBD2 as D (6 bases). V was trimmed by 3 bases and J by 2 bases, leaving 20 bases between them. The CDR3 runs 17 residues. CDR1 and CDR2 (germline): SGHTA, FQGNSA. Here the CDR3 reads CASSFWGKGLSAYEQYF. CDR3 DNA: TGTGCCAGCAGCTTTTGGGGAAAGGGACTTAGCGCCTACGAGCAGTACTTC. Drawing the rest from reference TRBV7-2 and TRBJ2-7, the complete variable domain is GAGVSQSPSNKVTEKGKDVELRCDPISGHTALYWYRQSLGQGLEFLIYFQGNSAPDKSGLPSDRFSAERTGGSVSTLTIQRTQQEDSAVYLCASSFWGKGLSAYEQYFGPGTRLTVT.

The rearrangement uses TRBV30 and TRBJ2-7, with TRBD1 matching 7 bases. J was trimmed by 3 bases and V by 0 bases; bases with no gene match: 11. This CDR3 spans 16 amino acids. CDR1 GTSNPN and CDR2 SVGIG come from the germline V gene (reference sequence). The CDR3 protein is CAWSVLAPGQSYEQYF. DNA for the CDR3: TGTGCCTGGAGTGTACTTGCTCCGGGACAGAGCTACGAGCAGTACTTC.

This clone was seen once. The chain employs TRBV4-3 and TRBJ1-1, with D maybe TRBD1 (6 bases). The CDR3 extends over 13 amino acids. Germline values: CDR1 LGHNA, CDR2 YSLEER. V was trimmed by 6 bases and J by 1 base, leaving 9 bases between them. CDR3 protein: CASRYRENTEAFF. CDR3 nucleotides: TGCGCCAGCAGATACAGGGAGAACACTGAAGCTTTCTTT.

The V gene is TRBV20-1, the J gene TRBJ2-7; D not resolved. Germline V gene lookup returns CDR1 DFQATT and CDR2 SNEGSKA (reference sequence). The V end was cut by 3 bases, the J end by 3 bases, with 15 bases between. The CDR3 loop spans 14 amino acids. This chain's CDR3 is CSASQPGGGYEQYF. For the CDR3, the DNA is TGCAGTGCTAGTCAGCCGGGTGGTGGCTACGAGCAGTACTTC.

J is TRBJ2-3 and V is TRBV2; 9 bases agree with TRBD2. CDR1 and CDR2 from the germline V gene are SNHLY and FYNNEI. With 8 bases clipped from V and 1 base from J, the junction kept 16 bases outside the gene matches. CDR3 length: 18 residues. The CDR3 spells CASLWLAGPRGGTDTQYF. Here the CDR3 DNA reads TGTGCCAGCCTATGGCTAGCGGGACCCCGGGGGGGCACAGATACGCAGTATTTT.

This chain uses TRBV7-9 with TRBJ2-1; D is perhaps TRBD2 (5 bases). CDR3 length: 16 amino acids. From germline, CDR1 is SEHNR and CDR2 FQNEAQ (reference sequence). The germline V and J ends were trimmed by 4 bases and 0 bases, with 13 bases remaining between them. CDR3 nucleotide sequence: TGTGCCAGCAGCTCAGTGAAGCGGAGCTCCTACAATGAGCAGTTCTTC. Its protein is CASSSVKRSSYNEQFF.

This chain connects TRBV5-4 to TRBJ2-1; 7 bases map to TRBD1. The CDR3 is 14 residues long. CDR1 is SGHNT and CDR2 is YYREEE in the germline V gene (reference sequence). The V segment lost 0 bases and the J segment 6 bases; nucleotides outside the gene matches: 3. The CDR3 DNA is TGTGCCAGCAGCTTGGTAGACAGGGCCAATGAGCAGTTCTTC. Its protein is CASSLVDRANEQFF.

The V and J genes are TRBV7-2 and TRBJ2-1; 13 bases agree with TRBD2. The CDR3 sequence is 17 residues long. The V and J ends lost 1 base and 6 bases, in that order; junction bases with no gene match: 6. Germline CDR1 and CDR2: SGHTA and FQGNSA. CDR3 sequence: CASSLGLAGGLGNEQFF. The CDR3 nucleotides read TGTGCCAGCAGCTTAGGACTAGCGGGAGGATTAGGCAATGAGCAGTTCTTC.

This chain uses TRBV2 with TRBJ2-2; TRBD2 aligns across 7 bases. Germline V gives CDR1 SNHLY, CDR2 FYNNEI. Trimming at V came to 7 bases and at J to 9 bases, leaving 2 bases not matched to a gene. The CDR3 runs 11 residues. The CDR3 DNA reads TGTGCCAGCATGCGGGAGTGGGAGCTGTTTTTT. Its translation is CASMREWELFF.

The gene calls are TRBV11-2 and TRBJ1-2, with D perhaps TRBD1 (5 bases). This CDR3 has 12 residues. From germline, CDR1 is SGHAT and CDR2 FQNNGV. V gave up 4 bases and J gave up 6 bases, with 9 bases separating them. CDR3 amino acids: CASSWAGDGYTF. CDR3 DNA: TGTGCCAGCAGCTGGGCGGGGGATGGCTACACCTTC.

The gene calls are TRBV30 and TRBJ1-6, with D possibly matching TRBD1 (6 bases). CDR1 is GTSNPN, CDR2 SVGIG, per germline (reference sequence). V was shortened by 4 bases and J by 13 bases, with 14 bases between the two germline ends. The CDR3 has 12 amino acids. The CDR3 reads CAWNRATKPLHF. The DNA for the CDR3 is TGTGCCTGGAACAGGGCTACTAAGCCCCTCCACTTT.

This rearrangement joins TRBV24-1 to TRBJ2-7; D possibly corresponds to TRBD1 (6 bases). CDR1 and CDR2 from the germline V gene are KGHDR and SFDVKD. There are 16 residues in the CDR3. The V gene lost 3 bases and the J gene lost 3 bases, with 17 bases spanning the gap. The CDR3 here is CATSDRDTSTLYEQYF. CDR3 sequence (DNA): TGTGCCACCAGTGATCGGGACACCTCGACCCTCTACGAGCAGTACTTC.

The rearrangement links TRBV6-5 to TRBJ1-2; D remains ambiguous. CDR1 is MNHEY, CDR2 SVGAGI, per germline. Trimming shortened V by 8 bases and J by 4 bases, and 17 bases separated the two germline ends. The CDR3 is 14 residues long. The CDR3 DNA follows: TGTGCCAGCCTCTCCGAGGGCAGGAGCTATGGCTACACCTTC. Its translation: CASLSEGRSYGYTF.

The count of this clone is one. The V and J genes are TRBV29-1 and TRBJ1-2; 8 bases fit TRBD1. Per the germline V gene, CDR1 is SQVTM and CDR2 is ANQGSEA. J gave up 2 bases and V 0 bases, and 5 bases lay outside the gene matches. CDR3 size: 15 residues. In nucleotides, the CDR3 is TGCAGCGTTGAAGATTTGGCAGGGGGCAACTATGGCTACACCTTC. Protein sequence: CSVEDLAGGNYGYTF.

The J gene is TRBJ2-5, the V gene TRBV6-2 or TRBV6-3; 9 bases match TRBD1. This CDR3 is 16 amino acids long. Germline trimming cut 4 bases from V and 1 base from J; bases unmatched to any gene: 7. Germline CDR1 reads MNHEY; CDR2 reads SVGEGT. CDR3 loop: CASSSLLGQGQETQYF. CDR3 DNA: TGTGCCAGCAGTTCGTTACTGGGACAGGGCCAAGAGACCCAGTACTTC.

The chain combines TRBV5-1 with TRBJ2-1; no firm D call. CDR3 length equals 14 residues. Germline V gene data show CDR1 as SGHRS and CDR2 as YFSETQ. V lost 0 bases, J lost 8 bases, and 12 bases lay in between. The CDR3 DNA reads TGCGCCAGCAGCTTGGGCCCCCGTCGGGATGAGCAGTTCTTC. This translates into CASSLGPRRDEQFF. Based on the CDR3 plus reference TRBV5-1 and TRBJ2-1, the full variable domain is KAGVTQTPRYLIKTRGQQVTLSCSPISGHRSVSWYQQTPGQGLQFLFEYFSETQRNKGNFPGRFSGRQFSNSRSEMNVSTLELGDSALYLCASSLGPRRDEQFFGPGTRLTVL.

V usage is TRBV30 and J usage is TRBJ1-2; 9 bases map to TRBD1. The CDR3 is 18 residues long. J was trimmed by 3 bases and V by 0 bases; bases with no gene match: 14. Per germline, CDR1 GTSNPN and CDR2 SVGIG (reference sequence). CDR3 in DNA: TGTGCCTGGAGTGTCCCCGTTCTGGGGACAGGGAGATACTATGGCTACACCTTC. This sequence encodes CAWSVPVLGTGRYYGYTF.

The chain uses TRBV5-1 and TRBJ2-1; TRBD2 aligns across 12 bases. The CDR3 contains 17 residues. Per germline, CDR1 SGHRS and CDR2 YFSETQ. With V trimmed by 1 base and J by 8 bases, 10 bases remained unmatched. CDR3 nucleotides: TGCGCCAGCAGCTTGCTTGCGACTAGCGGGAGAATCGATGAGCAGTTCTTC. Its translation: CASSLLATSGRIDEQFF.